What follows is one TCR beta chain and its context. Previously, flow cytometry had revealed CD8+CD57+ cell expansion in the patients chosen for sequencing. This entry comes from a study of CD8+CD57+ T cells in acquired aplastic anemia. The V gene's germline CDR1 is SGDLS and CDR2 YYNGEE. The CDR3 has 16 amino acids. Trimming removed 4 bases from V and 10 bases from J; junction bases left unmatched: 9. Profiling of TCR beta VDJ combinations and CDR3 sequences used genomic DNA as template. In TCRdb, the reads were re-called with MiXCR into one record per CDR3 protein. The sample has approximately 170,000 distinct CDR3 sequences, around 43% seen once.

This sequence joins TRBV9 and TRBJ2-1; 15 nucleotides align to TRBD2. The sequencing input was sorted CD4+, CD8+, or CD8+CD57+ T cells (not recorded which) from PBMCs. The origin of this receptor is a human donor with aplastic anemia. Here the CDR3 DNA reads TGTGCCAGCAGCCGGTCCGGGACTAGCGGGAGGAACGAGCAGTTCTTC. It translates to CASSRSGTSGRNEQFF.